The 31 T cell receptor beta chains reported below all come from one sample, sequenced in a study of blood T cell repertoires in COVID-19. Sequenced by immunoSEQ multiplex PCR; TCRdb stores in-frame clones only, minus some. The table lists 120,000 to 150,000 clones, 75% to 85% of them singletons. Sequenced material: peripheral blood. These receptors were taken from a man aged 45-65 years with acute or convalescent COVID-19.

The V gene is TRBV6-6, the J gene TRBJ1-4; D remains ambiguous. CDR3 length equals 14 residues. CDR1 and CDR2 from the germline V gene are MNHNY and SVGAGI (reference sequence). Trimming took off 7 bases at V and 8 bases at J, with 17 bases between the two ends. The CDR3: CASIEAQAGEKLFF. The CDR3 region has the DNA TGTGCCAGCATCGAAGCTCAGGCGGGCGAAAAACTGTTTTTT.

In this sample, this clone turned up a few times. V and J are TRBV3-1 (or the pseudogene TRBV3-2) and TRBJ1-4; perhaps TRBD1 as D (5 bases). V shed 0 bases and J shed 5 bases, with 10 bases lying between them. CDR1 is LGHDT, CDR2 YNNKEL, per germline (reference sequence). The CDR3 extends over 15 amino acids. CDR3: CASSQDEPGNEKLFF. DNA of the CDR3: TGTGCCAGCAGCCAAGACGAGCCAGGGAATGAAAAACTGTTTTTT.

The chain employs TRBV11-2 and TRBJ1-1; a weak D match, TRBD1 (6 bases). This CDR3 region has 17 residues. CDR1 SGHAT and CDR2 FQNNGV come from the germline V gene. Trimming left V 1 base short and J 5 bases short, with 20 bases between. This chain's CDR3 is CASSLGGSQGFWTEAFF. The CDR3, as DNA: TGTGCCAGCAGCTTAGGGGGGTCACAGGGCTTCTGGACTGAAGCTTTCTTT. Using reference TRBV11-2 and TRBJ1-1 for the parts outside the CDR3, the full variable domain is EAGVAQSPRYKIIEKRQSVAFWCNPISGHATLYWYQQILGQGPKLLIQFQNNGVVDDSQLPKDRFSAERLKGVDSTLKIQPAKLEDSAVYLCASSLGGSQGFWTEAFFGQGTRLTVV.

The chain links TRBV28 to TRBJ1-1, with a tentative D call TRBD1 (5 bases). Trimming stripped 3 bases from V and 4 bases from J, with 15 bases between. The CDR3 is made up of 15 amino acids. The germline V gene encodes CDR1 MDHEN and CDR2 SYDVKM. CDR3 coding DNA: TGTGCCAGCAGTTTTCAGGGCCCGCTGGGCACTGAAGCTTTCTTT. The encoded protein is CASSFQGPLGTEAFF.

The chain uses TRBV7-3 and TRBJ2-7, with TRBD1 identical over 7 bases. CDR1 is SGHTA and CDR2 is FQGTGA in the germline V gene. The trim removed 2 bases at V and 5 bases at J, leaving 9 bases unmatched. CDR3 length equals 15 residues. The DNA of the CDR3 is TGTGCCAGCAGCTTATTGGGTCAGGGGGTCCACGAGCAGTACTTC. Its translation: CASSLLGQGVHEQYF.

The gene calls are TRBV27 and TRBJ2-2; no reliable D call. Germline-derived CDR1 and CDR2 are MNHEY and SMNVEV (reference sequence). The V gene lost 2 bases and the J gene lost 6 bases, with 10 bases spanning the gap. This CDR3 comprises 14 residues. As DNA, the CDR3 is TGTGCCAGCAGTTTACGGCGGCTCCCCGGGGAGCTGTTTTTT. It specifies CASSLRRLPGELFF.

CDR3 nucleotides: TGCGCCAGCAGCCAAGAGTGGTTGGGGACAGGCGGTCGCGAGCAGTACTTC. Translating it yields CASSQEWLGTGGREQYF. The chain couples TRBV4-1 to TRBJ2-7; 8 nucleotides line up with TRBD1. Unmatched junction bases numbered 13, after V lost 0 bases and J lost 6 bases. Germline assignment: CDR1 MGHRA and CDR2 YSYEKL. The CDR3 is made up of 17 amino acids.

The chain links TRBV6-5 to TRBJ1-5, with D tentatively TRBD1 (6 bases). CDR1 and CDR2 (germline): MNHEY, SVGAGI. The V and J ends lost 5 bases and 4 bases respectively, with 12 bases between them. The CDR3 extends over 14 amino acids. The CDR3 nucleotides read TGTGCCAGCAGTCCCGGACAGTCGAATCAGCCCCAGCATTTT. Its translation is CASSPGQSNQPQHF.

There are a few counts of this clone. The V gene is TRBV4-1, the J gene TRBJ1-3; D unclear. CDR3 size: 15 residues. CDR1 and CDR2 from the germline V gene are MGHRA and YSYEKL. Trimming took off 4 bases at V and 2 bases at J, with 12 bases between the two ends. The CDR3 is CASSPGVDAGNTIYF. The CDR3 coding sequence is TGCGCCAGCAGCCCCGGGGTCGATGCTGGAAACACCATATATTTT.

The V gene is TRBV18, the J gene TRBJ1-4; no clear D. V was trimmed by 2 bases and J by 5 bases, leaving 15 bases between them. In germline, CDR1 is KGHSH, CDR2 LQKENI. The CDR3 runs 16 residues. CDR3 coding DNA: TGTGCCAGCTCACCAATATACGCCGGACTAAATGAAAAACTGTTTTTT. It encodes CASSPIYAGLNEKLFF.

There are a few counts of this clone. The chain has TRBV28 and TRBJ1-4; D uncertain. The CDR3 runs to 15 residues. Germline-derived CDR1 and CDR2 are MDHEN and SYDVKM. Deletions cut 7 bases from V and 2 bases from J, with 14 bases between. The CDR3 reads CASKTLVGTNEKLFF. DNA of the CDR3: TGTGCCAGCAAGACGCTAGTAGGTACTAATGAAAAACTGTTTTTT. Drawing the rest from reference TRBV28 and TRBJ1-4, the complete variable domain is DVKVTQSSRYLVKRTGEKVFLECVQDMDHENMFWYRQDPGLGLRLIYFSYDVKMKEKGDIPEGYSVSREKKERFSLILESASTNQTSMYLCASKTLVGTNEKLFFGSGTQLSVL.

The chain carries TRBV19 and TRBJ1-4, with unresolved D. V was shortened by 5 bases and J by 4 bases, with 11 bases between the two germline ends. There are 14 residues in the CDR3. Germline CDR1 LNHDA, CDR2 SQIVND (reference sequence). The CDR3 reads CASSFLAGNEKLFF. CDR3 coding DNA: TGTGCCAGTAGTTTCCTTGCCGGTAATGAAAAACTGTTTTTT. Supplemented by reference TRBV19 and TRBJ1-4, the full variable domain reads DGGITQSPKYLFRKEGQNVTLSCEQNLNHDAMYWYRQDPGQGLRLIYYSQIVNDFQKGDIAEGYSVSREKKESFPLTVTSAQKNPTAFYLCASSFLAGNEKLFFGSGTQLSVL.

The gene calls are TRBV19 and TRBJ1-1, with D hard to call. CDR1 and CDR2 (germline): LNHDA, SQIVND (reference sequence). There are 13 residues in the CDR3. Trimming stripped 3 bases from V and 1 base from J, with 6 bases between. The CDR3 reads CASSIPWNTEAFF. The CDR3 nucleotides read TGTGCCAGTAGTATCCCCTGGAACACTGAAGCTTTCTTT.

This rearrangement joins TRBV30 to TRBJ2-3, with TRBD2 matching 7 bases. V was pared by 8 bases and J by 2 bases, with 10 bases of the junction left unmatched. CDR1 is GTSNPN and CDR2 is SVGIG in the germline V gene (reference sequence). This CDR3 has 14 amino acids. CDR3 in DNA: TGTGCCGGACAACCCGGGGGGTCCACAGATACGCAGTATTTT. Translated: CAGQPGGSTDTQYF.

This clone was picked up a small number of times. This chain links TRBV18 with TRBJ1-2, with D uncertain. The germline V gene encodes CDR1 KGHSH and CDR2 LQKENI. The CDR3 consists of 16 residues. V was trimmed by 2 bases and J by 4 bases, leaving 17 bases between them. CDR3 protein: CASSPTNSTPPYGYTF. The CDR3 region has the DNA TGTGCCAGCTCACCAACGAACAGCACACCACCCTATGGCTACACCTTC. The entire variable domain, with the rest obtained from reference TRBV18 and TRBJ1-2, is as follows: NAGVMQNPRHLVRRRGQEARLRCSPMKGHSHVYWYRQLPEEGLKFMVYLQKENIIDESGMPKERFSAEFPKEGPSILRIQQVVRGDSAAYFCASSPTNSTPPYGYTFGSGTRLTVV.

The rearrangement links TRBV19 to TRBJ2-2; the match to TRBD1 covers 10 bases. The J segment lost 6 bases and the V segment lost 5 bases, leaving 9 bases of the junction unmatched. This CDR3 contains 16 residues. Germline values: CDR1 LNHDA, CDR2 SQIVND (reference sequence). CDR3 sequence reads: CASSGRDRGLAGELFF. The CDR3 DNA is TGTGCCAGTAGTGGCCGGGACAGGGGACTCGCCGGGGAGCTGTTTTTT.

This sequence joins TRBV30 and TRBJ1-1, with TRBD1 matching over 10 bases. After removal of 1 base from V and 5 bases from J, the junction contained 4 bases not matched to a gene. Germline V gene lookup returns CDR1 GTSNPN and CDR2 SVGIG (reference sequence). CDR3 size: 14 residues. The CDR3: CAWSGWTGGTEAFF. In DNA form, the CDR3 reads TGTGCCTGGAGTGGCTGGACAGGGGGAACTGAAGCTTTCTTT.

The chain couples TRBV11-2 to TRBJ2-2; D unclear. Germline CDR1 reads SGHAT; CDR2 reads FQNNGV. Trimming took 11 bases from V and 0 from J, leaving 7 bases between them. The CDR3 length is 12 residues. The CDR3 here is CALVANTGELFF. CDR3 nucleotides: TGTGCCCTAGTGGCGAACACCGGGGAGCTGTTTTTT.

This sequence joins TRBV10-3 and TRBJ2-1; 7 bases map to TRBD2. V was clipped by 2 bases and J by 3 bases; unmatched bases: 1. Germline V gives CDR1 ENHRY, CDR2 SYGVKD. This CDR3 spans 14 amino acids. The CDR3 DNA is TGTGCCATCAGTGAGGAGCGGGACTACAATGAGCAGTTCTTC. This translates into CAISEERDYNEQFF.

The rearrangement joins TRBV10-3 to TRBJ1-6; 9 bases fit TRBD1. The CDR3 is 15 residues long. Trimming took 2 bases from V and 10 from J; bases not matched to a gene: 6. The germline V gene encodes CDR1 ENHRY and CDR2 SYGVKD. The CDR3 sequence is CAISERVDRGSPLHF. The CDR3 nucleotides are TGTGCCATCAGTGAGCGAGTGGACAGGGGATCACCCCTCCACTTT.

The rearrangement links TRBV30 to TRBJ2-5, with 8 bases fitting TRBD2. The junction had 8 bases not matched to a gene; V was cut back by 3 bases and J by 5 bases. Germline assignment: CDR1 GTSNPN and CDR2 SVGIG (reference sequence). The CDR3 length is 14 residues. CDR3 bases: TGTGCCTGGAGGGCCGGGACTAGAAGCGAGACCCAGTACTTC. Translation gives CAWRAGTRSETQYF.

V is TRBV9 and J is TRBJ1-3, with a possible D match to TRBD1 (6 bases). The CDR3 consists of 15 residues. The germline CDR1 and CDR2 sequences are SGDLS and YYNGEE. Trimming left V 0 bases short and J 4 bases short, with 11 bases between. CDR3 bases: TGTGCCAGCAGCGTAGGGGGCGACAGGGGAAACACCATATATTTT. The encoded protein is CASSVGGDRGNTIYF.

The V gene is TRBV10-2, the J gene TRBJ1-2, with TRBD1 as a possible D gene (5 bases). Germline V gene lookup returns CDR1 WSHSY and CDR2 SAAADI. V lost 6 bases and J lost 0, with 11 bases in between. CDR3 length: 14 residues. As DNA, the CDR3 is TGCGCCAGCAGGGGGCGAGTCGCTAACTATGGCTACACCTTC. Residues: CASRGRVANYGYTF.

The gene calls are TRBV5-1 and TRBJ1-4, with 8 bases aligning to TRBD1. The CDR3 is made up of 16 amino acids. Germline trimming cut 0 bases from V and 7 bases from J; bases unmatched to any gene: 8. Germline assignment: CDR1 SGHRS and CDR2 YFSETQ. CDR3: CASSLAVTGGVEKLFF. The CDR3 region has the DNA TGCGCCAGCAGCTTGGCCGTTACAGGGGGAGTTGAAAAACTGTTTTTT.

This chain uses TRBV7-6 with TRBJ1-4; TRBD1 matches at 7 bases. With V trimmed by 4 bases and J by 6 bases, 11 bases remained unmatched. CDR1 and CDR2 (germline): SGHVS, FNYEAQ. This CDR3 has 16 amino acids. This CDR3 is CASSYSTGVRDEKLFF. CDR3 DNA: TGTGCCAGCAGCTACTCTACAGGGGTCAGGGATGAAAAACTGTTTTTT.

The chain is built from TRBV18 and TRBJ2-5, with D possibly TRBD1 on 5 matching bases. The CDR3 is made up of 12 amino acids. Per germline, CDR1 KGHSH and CDR2 LQKENI. The V gene lost 4 bases and the J gene lost 2 bases, with 5 bases spanning the gap. The CDR3 here is CASSRQQETQYF. CDR3 nucleotide sequence: TGTGCCAGCTCACGACAGCAAGAGACCCAGTACTTC.

CDR3 in amino acids: CASSKKGGSGGYTF. Written as DNA, the CDR3 is TGTGCCAGCAGCAAAAAGGGGGGGTCGGGTGGCTACACCTTC. The rearrangement joins TRBV21-1 to TRBJ1-2. TRBV21-1 is a pseudogene locus. CDR3 length: 14 amino acids.

The V and J genes are TRBV3-1 (or the pseudogene TRBV3-2) and TRBJ1-5; TRBD1 agrees at 8 bases. This CDR3 spans 15 amino acids. Germline CDR1 is LGHDT and CDR2 is YNNKEL (reference sequence). J lost 7 bases, V lost 1 base, and 6 bases had no gene match. The CDR3 here is CASSQGTGYRQPQHF. Here the CDR3 DNA reads TGTGCCAGCAGCCAAGGGACAGGGTATCGGCAGCCCCAGCATTTT.

V gene TRBV6-5 combines with J gene TRBJ2-2, with D possibly matching TRBD1 (6 bases). Trimming took 0 bases from V and 4 from J, leaving 9 bases between them. Germline lookup yields CDR1 MNHEY and CDR2 SVGAGI. The CDR3 sequence is 15 residues long. CDR3: CASSYSTRGTGELFF. CDR3 DNA sequence: TGTGCCAGCAGTTACTCGACCAGGGGCACCGGGGAGCTGTTTTTT.

The chain is built from TRBV6-5 and TRBJ1-2; 10 nucleotides align to TRBD1. V shed 5 bases, J shed 2 bases, and the junction held 5 bases outside the gene matches. Per the germline V gene, CDR1 is MNHEY and CDR2 is SVGAGI. The CDR3 runs 15 residues. Written as DNA, the CDR3 is TGTGCCAGCAGTCCCCAGGACAGGGGGAACTATGGCTACACCTTC. This codes for CASSPQDRGNYGYTF.

V usage is TRBV4-1 and J usage is TRBJ2-1, with TRBD2 identical over 8 bases. This CDR3 spans 16 amino acids. CDR1 is MGHRA and CDR2 is YSYEKL in the germline V gene. Trimming removed 1 base from V and 5 bases from J; junction bases left unmatched: 7. The CDR3 DNA is TGCGCCAGCAGCCAAGTAAGACTAGCGACCAACAATGAGCAGTTCTTC. Protein: CASSQVRLATNNEQFF.